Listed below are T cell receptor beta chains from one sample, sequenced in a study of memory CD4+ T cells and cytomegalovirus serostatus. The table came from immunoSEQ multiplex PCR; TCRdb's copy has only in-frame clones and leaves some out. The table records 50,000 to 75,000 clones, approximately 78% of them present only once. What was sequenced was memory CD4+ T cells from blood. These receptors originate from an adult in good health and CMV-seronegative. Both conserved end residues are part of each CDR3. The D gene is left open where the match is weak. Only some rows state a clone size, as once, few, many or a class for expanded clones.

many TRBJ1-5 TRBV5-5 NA TGTGCCAGCAGCTTTAAGGGGGGCAATCAGCCCCAGCATTTT CASSFKGGNQPQHF
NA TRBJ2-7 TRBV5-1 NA TGCGCCAGCAGCCAAGAGGGCTCCTACGAGCAGTACTTC CASSQEGSYEQYF
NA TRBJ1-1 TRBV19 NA TGTGCCAGTACCAAGATCAGGTCGAACACTGAAGCTTTCTTT CASTKIRSNTEAFF
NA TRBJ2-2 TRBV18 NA TGTGCCAGCTCACCAACCACTTCACAGGAGAGGGCCGGGGAGCTGTTTTTT CASSPTTSQERAGELFF
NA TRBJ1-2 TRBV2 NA TGTGCCAGCAGTGAAAGGGGTTTAGCTAACTATGGCTACACCTTC CASSERGLANYGYTF
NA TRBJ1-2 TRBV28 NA TGTGCCAGCAGTTTATTACAGGCTTCTTTCGGCTACACCTTC CASSLLQASFGYTF
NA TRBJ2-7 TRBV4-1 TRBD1 TGCGCCAGCAGCCAAACGACAGGGCAATCCTACGAGCAGTACTTC CASSQTTGQSYEQYF
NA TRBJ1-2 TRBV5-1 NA TGCGCCAGCAGCTTGGATCCCCAATGGGGCTACACCTTC CASSLDPQWGYTF
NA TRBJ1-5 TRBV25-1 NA TGTGCCAGCAGCCAAGAGTACGGGCGCAGGGGCAGGGAGCCCCAGCATTTT CASSQEYGRRGREPQHF
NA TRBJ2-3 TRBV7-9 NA TGTGCCAGCAGCTACCCTCTACCCACAGATACGCAGTATTTT CASSYPLPTDTQYF
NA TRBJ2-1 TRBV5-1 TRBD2 TGCGCCAGCAGTTCCGGGACTAGCGGGAGCGCCCGCTACAATGAGCAGTTCTTC CASSSGTSGSARYNEQFF
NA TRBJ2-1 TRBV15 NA TGTGCCACCAGCAGCGGCTTAGAGGCTTACAATGAGCAGTTCTTC CATSSGLEAYNEQFF
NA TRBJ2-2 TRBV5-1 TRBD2 TGCGCCAGCAGCTTGGGACTAGCGGTGAACACCGGGGAGCTGTTTTTT CASSLGLAVNTGELFF
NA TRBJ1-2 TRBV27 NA TGTGCCAGCAGTCCCCGGCGGCTCCTAGGCAACTATGGCTACACCTTC CASSPRRLLGNYGYTF
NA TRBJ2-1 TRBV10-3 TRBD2 TGTGCCATCAGTGAGTCAGGACTAGCGGGGGTTAACAATGAGCAGTTCTTC CAISESGLAGVNNEQFF
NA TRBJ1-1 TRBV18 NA TGTGCCAGCTCACAGACCGACCGGGTCACTGAAGCTTTCTTT CASSQTDRVTEAFF
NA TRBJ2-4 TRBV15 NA TGTGCCACCAGCAGTCCCTCCGGCAGCCTAGCCAAAAACATTCAGTACTTC CATSSPSGSLAKNIQYF
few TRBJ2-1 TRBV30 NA TGTGCCTGGAGTGTACAGTTAGACAATGAGCAGTTCTTC CAWSVQLDNEQFF
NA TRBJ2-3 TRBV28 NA TGTGCCAGCAGTTCAGTCCGTACGCAGTATTTT CASSSVRTQYF
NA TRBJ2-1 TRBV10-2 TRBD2 TGCGCCAGCAGTGAGTGGCTAGCGGGAGTTGGCAATGAGCAGTTCTTC CASSEWLAGVGNEQFF
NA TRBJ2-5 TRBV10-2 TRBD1 TGCGCCAGCAGTGGAGGGGGCGAGACCCAGTACTTC CASSGGGETQYF
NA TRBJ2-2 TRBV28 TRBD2 TGTGCCTCGTCTGGGACTAAGAACACCGGGGAGCTGTTTTTT CASSGTKNTGELFF
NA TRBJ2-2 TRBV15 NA TGTGCCACCAGCAGAGGGGGACCGACCGGGGAGCTGTTTTTT CATSRGGPTGELFF
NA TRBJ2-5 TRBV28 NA TGTGCCAGCAGGGCTACCATGGTGTCCCAGTACTTC CASRATMVSQYF
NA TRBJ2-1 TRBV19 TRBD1 TGTGCCAGTATTGACAGGGCCCTTAGCAGTAAAGATCACCTCTACAATGAGCAGTTCTTC CASIDRALSSKDHLYNEQFF
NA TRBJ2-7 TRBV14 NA TGTGCCAGCAGCCAAGATTTGGCAGGGCGCGAGCAGTACTTC CASSQDLAGREQYF
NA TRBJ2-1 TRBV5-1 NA TGCGCCAGCAGCCAGATCGCGCGGGGAAATGGGAATGAGCAGTTCTTC CASSQIARGNGNEQFF
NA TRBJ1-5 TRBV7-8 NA TGTGCCAGCAGCCCCGGGGCGCGGCAGCCCCAGCATTTT CASSPGARQPQHF
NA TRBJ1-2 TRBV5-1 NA TGCGCCAGCAGCTTGGGGCAGAACTATGGCTACACCTTC CASSLGQNYGYTF
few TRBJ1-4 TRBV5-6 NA TGTGCCAGCAGTCTGGGACTCACAGGCTTTAATGAAAAACTGTTTTTT CASSLGLTGFNEKLFF
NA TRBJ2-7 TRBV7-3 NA TGTGCCAGCAGCTCCATTAATGAGGGTTTCTCCTACGAGCAGTACTTC CASSSINEGFSYEQYF
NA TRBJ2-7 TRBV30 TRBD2 TGTGCCTGGAGGGTACCTAAGCGGGGCCTCTACGAGCAGTACTTC CAWRVPKRGLYEQYF
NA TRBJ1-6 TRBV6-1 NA TGTGCCAGCAGTCGGGAGGAAACTTCTAATTCACCCCTCCACTTT CASSREETSNSPLHF
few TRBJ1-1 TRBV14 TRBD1 TGTGCCAGCAGCCGGGGACAGGGGGCTGAAGCTTTCTTT CASSRGQGAEAFF
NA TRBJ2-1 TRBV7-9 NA TGTGCCAGCAGCCAAGACTCCACAGTCCCCAATGAGCAGTTCTTC CASSQDSTVPNEQFF
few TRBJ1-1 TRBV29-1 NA TGCAGCGTTGAGCGGGGGGGAGCTTTCTTT CSVERGGAFF
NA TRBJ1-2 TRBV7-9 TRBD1 TGTGCCAGCAGCACCTCAGGGGGGGTTGGCTACACCTTC CASSTSGGVGYTF
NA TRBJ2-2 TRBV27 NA TGTGCCAGCAGTCTACGTCCCGGGACCGGGGAGCTGTTTTTT CASSLRPGTGELFF
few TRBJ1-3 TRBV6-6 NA TGTGCCAGCAGCTCCGGACAGTCCTCTGGAAACACCATATATTTT CASSSGQSSGNTIYF
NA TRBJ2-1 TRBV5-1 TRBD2 TGCGCCAGCAGCTTGCCCGGACTAGCGGGGAACAATGAGCAGTTCTTC CASSLPGLAGNNEQFF
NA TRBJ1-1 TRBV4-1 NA TGCGCCAGCAGCGGAGGGCCTCACGGGAACACTGAAGCTTTCTTT CASSGGPHGNTEAFF
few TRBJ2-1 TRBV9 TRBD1 TGTGCCAGCAGTCGGGGACAGTCCTACAATGAGCAGTTCTTC CASSRGQSYNEQFF
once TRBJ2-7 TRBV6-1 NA TGTGCCAGCACGAAGGGGACCGACGAGCAGTACTTC CASTKGTDEQYF
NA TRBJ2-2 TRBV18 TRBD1 TGTGCCAGCTCATCAGGACAGGGGGCCACCACCGGGGAGCTGTTTTTT CASSSGQGATTGELFF
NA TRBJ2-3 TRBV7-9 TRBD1 TGTGCCAGCAGCTTCTACAGGGGGCACCACACAGATACGCAGTATTTT CASSFYRGHHTDTQYF
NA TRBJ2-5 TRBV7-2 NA TGTGCCAGCAGCCGACAACCGGGACTCTCCCAAGAGACCCAGTACTTC CASSRQPGLSQETQYF
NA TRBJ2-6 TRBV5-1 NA TGCGCCAGCAGCGCGAGAGAGGGGGCTGGGGCCAACGTCCTGACTTTC CASSAREGAGANVLTF
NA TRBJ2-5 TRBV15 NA TGTGCCACCAGCAGACGACACGACCAAGAGACCCAGTACTTC CATSRRHDQETQYF
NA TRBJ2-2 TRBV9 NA TGTGCCAGCAGCGTAGGAGAGACTTGGAACACCGGGGAGCTGTTTTTT CASSVGETWNTGELFF
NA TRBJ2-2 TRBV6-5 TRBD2 TGTGCCAGCAGTTGGACTAGCGGGGGGGTTAGGGAGCTGTTTTTT CASSWTSGGVRELFF
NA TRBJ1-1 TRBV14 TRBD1 TGTGCCAGCAGGGGGACAGGGTCCGTCACTGAAGCTTTCTTT CASRGTGSVTEAFF
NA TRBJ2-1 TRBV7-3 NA TGTGCCAGCAGCTTAATTGCAACCAAGGGGGAGCAGTTCTTC CASSLIATKGEQFF
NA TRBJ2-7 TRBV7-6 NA TGTGCCAGCAGCCTTTTCGGGGCCTACGAGCAGTACTTC CASSLFGAYEQYF
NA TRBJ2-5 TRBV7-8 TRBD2 TGTGCCAGCAGCTTTAGGCCTAGCGGGGGGAACCACCAAGAGACCCAGTACTTC CASSFRPSGGNHQETQYF
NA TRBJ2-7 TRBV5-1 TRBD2 TGTGCCAGCAGCTTGGCGGGGGATACCTACGAGCAGTACTTC CASSLAGDTYEQYF
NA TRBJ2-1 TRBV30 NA TGTGCCTGGAGTCCAGGTCGCGGTGAGCAGTTCTTC CAWSPGRGEQFF
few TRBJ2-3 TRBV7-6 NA TGTGCCAGCAGTCCACTGGGGGCCTCCGGCACAGATACGCAGTATTTT CASSPLGASGTDTQYF